Sequencing of this T cell receptor beta chain was carried out in a study of blood T cell repertoires in COVID-19. About the study: Sources were T cells, B-cell-depleted T cells, or PBMCs; the material itself was cDNA or gDNA.

The Seattle site enrolled patients during active infection and followed them longitudinally. The CDR3 consists of 15 residues. After removal of 4 bases from V and 3 bases from J, the junction contained 5 bases not matched to a gene. Germline CDR1 and CDR2: SGHKS and YYEKEE (reference sequence). Authors' methods: Quantification of nucleated cells was approximated via reference gene primer amplification. Repertoires were generated with immunoSEQ multiplex PCR, while TCRdb's copy carries only in-frame clones and drops some. For V, J and clone size, that table is used; D and trimming come from the DNA. This sample has about 200,000 clones, with around 85% found just once.

This clonotype originated in a man aged 60-69 years with COVID-19, enrolled during active disease. The sequencing input was peripheral blood. V gene TRBV5-5 combines with J gene TRBJ1-2; 11 positions match TRBD1. The CDR3 DNA is TGTGCCAGCAGCCCGGGGACAGGGGGGCACTATGGCTACACCTTC. It is translated as CASSPGTGGHYGYTF.